A single sample is the source of the 3 T cell receptor beta chains below, sequenced in a study of T cell repertoires in cytomegalovirus infection. Each CDR3 protein is one row after TCRdb ran MiXCR on the reads. The sample records roughly 310,000 distinct CDR3 sequences, around a sixth being singletons. Sequenced sample: PBMCs. Receptors were obtained from a human donor in good health (CMV status not recorded). Some clones in this sample may be carry-over from other donors' samples.

This clonotype was counted ten times or more. The chain has TRBV6-1 and TRBJ2-3, with 8 bases that match TRBD2. The V segment lost 7 bases and the J segment 3 bases; nucleotides outside the gene matches: 9. The CDR3 is made up of 15 amino acids. The germline V gene encodes CDR1 MNHNS and CDR2 SASEGT. The CDR3, as DNA: TGTGCCAGCACGGGAGCGGGGGCTGGTACAGATACGCAGTATTTT. It is translated as CASTGAGAGTDTQYF.

This clonotype occurred many times. The chain employs TRBV28 and TRBJ2-3; D possibly corresponds to TRBD1 (6 bases). This CDR3 is 13 amino acids long. Trimming took off 3 bases at V and 4 bases at J, with 8 bases between the two ends. CDR1 is MDHEN and CDR2 is SYDVKM in the germline V gene. This CDR3 reads CASSFQGSDTQYF. CDR3 nucleotides: TGTGCCAGCAGTTTCCAGGGGTCAGATACGCAGTATTTT. The entire variable domain, with the rest obtained from reference TRBV28 and TRBJ2-3, is as follows: DVKVTQSSRYLVKRTGEKVFLECVQDMDHENMFWYRQDPGLGLRLIYFSYDVKMKEKGDIPEGYSVSREKKERFSLILESASTNQTSMYLCASSFQGSDTQYFGPGTRLTVL.

In its sample, this clonotype was seen many times. V gene TRBV7-2 combines with J gene TRBJ2-5; D not certain. Germline CDR1 and CDR2: SGHTA and FQGNSA. Deletions cut 1 base from V and 1 base from J, with 4 bases between. This CDR3 region has 13 residues. In DNA, the CDR3 is TGTGCCAGCAGCTTAGGGCCCCAAGAGACCCAGTACTTC. Translated: CASSLGPQETQYF.